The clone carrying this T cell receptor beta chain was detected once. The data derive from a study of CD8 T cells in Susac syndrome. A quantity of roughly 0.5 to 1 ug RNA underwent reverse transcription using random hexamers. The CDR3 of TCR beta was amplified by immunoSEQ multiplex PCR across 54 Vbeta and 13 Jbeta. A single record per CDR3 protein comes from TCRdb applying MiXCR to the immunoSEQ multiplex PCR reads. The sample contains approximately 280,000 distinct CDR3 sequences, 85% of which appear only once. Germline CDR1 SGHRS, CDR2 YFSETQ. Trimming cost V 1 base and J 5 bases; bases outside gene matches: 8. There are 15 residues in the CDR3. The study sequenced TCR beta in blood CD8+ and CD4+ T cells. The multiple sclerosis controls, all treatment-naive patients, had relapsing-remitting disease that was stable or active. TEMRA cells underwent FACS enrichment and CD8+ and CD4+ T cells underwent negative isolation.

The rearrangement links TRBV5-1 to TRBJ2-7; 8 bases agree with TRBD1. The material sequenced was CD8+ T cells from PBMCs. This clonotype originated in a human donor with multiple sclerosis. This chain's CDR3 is CASSLIRTGSHEQYF. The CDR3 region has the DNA TGCGCCAGCAGCTTGATTAGGACAGGGTCCCACGAGCAGTACTTC.